This T cell receptor (beta chain) derives from a study of cytomegalovirus exposure and HLA in healthy donors. The CDR3 spans 13 residues. Looked up from germline, CDR1 is SGHTA and CDR2 is FQGNSA. The V end lost 5 bases, the J end lost 6 bases, and 14 bases lay between the germline ends. With 60 Vbeta and 13 Jbeta primers, the PCR was carried out. Here immunoSEQ multiplex PCR was the method, and the copy in TCRdb shows in-frame clones only, minus some. The sample holds about 130,000 clones, less than 85% seen once. Sequencing used PBMCs. The origin of this receptor is a man in his forties or fifties in good health and CMV-seronegative. V and J are TRBV7-2 and TRBJ2-7; no definite D call. The chain's CDR3 is CASSPRFLGEQYF. Written as DNA, the CDR3 is TGTGCCAGCAGCCCCAGGTTCTTGGGCGAGCAGTACTTC.